This TCR beta chain came from a study of STAT5B mutations in CD4+ large granular lymphocyte leukemia. Repertoires were generated with immunoSEQ multiplex PCR, while TCRdb's copy carries only in-frame clones and drops some. The sample consists of more than 30,000 clones, 65% to 70% of them appearing once. Healthy controls were blood donor buffy coats. Regarding the study as a whole: Main leukemic clonotypes were patient-specific, but 20% to 25% appeared at low frequency elsewhere.

With respect to this clone: Its antigen is unidentified.

The germline V and J ends were trimmed by 1 base and 0 bases, with 4 bases remaining between them. The CDR3 has 14 residues. Germline V gene data show CDR1 as KGHSH and CDR2 as LQKENI. This TCR derives from a human donor in good health. Sequencing input: CD4+ T cells from blood buffy coats. J is TRBJ1-5 and V is TRBV18; unclear D gene. Here the CDR3 reads CASSPQNSNQPQHF. The DNA for the CDR3 is TGTGCCAGCTCACCACAGAATAGCAATCAGCCCCAGCATTTT.